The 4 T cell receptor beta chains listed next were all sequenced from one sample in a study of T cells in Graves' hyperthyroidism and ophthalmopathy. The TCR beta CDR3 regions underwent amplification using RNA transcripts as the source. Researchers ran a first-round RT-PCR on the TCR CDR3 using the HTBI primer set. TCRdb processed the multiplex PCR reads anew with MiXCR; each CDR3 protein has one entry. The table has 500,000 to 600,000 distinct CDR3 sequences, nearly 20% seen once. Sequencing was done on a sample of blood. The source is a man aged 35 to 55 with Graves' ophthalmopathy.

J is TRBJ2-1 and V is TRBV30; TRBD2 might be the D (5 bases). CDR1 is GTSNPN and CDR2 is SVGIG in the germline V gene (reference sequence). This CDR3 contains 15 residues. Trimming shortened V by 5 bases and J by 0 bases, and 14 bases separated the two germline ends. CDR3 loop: CAWEGFQSSYNEQFF. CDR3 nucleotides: TGTGCCTGGGAGGGATTTCAGAGCTCCTACAATGAGCAGTTCTTC.

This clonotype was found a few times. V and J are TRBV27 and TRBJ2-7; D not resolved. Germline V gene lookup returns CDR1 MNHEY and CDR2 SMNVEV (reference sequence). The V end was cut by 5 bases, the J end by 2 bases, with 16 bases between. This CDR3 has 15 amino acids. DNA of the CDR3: TGTGCCAGCAGTACCCATCCGGGCCCAACCTACGAGCAGTACTTC. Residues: CASSTHPGPTYEQYF.

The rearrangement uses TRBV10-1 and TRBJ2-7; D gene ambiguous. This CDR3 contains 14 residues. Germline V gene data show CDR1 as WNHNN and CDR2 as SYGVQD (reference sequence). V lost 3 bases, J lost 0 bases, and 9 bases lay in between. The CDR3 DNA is TGCGCCAGCAGTGATAGTAACAACTCCTACGAGCAGTACTTC. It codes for CASSDSNNSYEQYF.

The CDR3 sequence: CASSGGTSRETQYF. In DNA form, the CDR3 reads TGCGCCAGCAGCGGAGGGACTAGCCGAGAGACCCAGTACTTC. The V call is TRBV5-1, the J call TRBJ2-5, with 9 bases fitting TRBD2. CDR1 is SGHRS, CDR2 YFSETQ, per germline. The CDR3 is 14 residues long. Trimming at V came to 4 bases and at J to 4 bases, leaving 5 bases not matched to a gene.